The rows below give T cell receptor beta chains drawn from one sample of a study of cytomegalovirus exposure and HLA in healthy donors. Sequencing used immunoSEQ multiplex PCR; TCRdb keeps in-frame clones, though not all of them. The sample lists fewer than 200,000 clones; about 90% were seen once. The specimen sequenced was PBMCs. All receptors come from a girl less than two years old in good health and CMV-seronegative. The CDR3 runs from the conserved cysteine through the conserved F or W. The D gene is left open where the match is weak. The size entry is marked missing in some rows and otherwise reads once, few, many or a size class.

abundance: .; d_gene: .; j_gene: TRBJ1-2; v_gene: TRBV30; CDR3nt: TGTGCCTGGTCTAGCCCGGGGAACTATGGCTACACCTTC; CDR3aa: CAWSSPGNYGYTF
abundance: .; d_gene: .; j_gene: TRBJ2-7; v_gene: TRBV20-1; CDR3nt: TGCAGTGCTACGGTTAGCGAGCAGTACTTC; CDR3aa: CSATVSEQYF
abundance: .; d_gene: .; j_gene: TRBJ1-2; v_gene: TRBV19; CDR3nt: TGTGCCAGTAGTCCCTCAGGTAGTGGCTACACCTTC; CDR3aa: CASSPSGSGYTF
abundance: .; d_gene: .; j_gene: TRBJ2-7; v_gene: TRBV30; CDR3nt: TGTGCCTGGAGTGTACTCGGGGAAGAGTACGAGCAGTACTTC; CDR3aa: CAWSVLGEEYEQYF
abundance: .; d_gene: TRBD1; j_gene: TRBJ1-1; v_gene: TRBV2; CDR3nt: TGTGCCAGCAGTGCGGTCAGGGGGCGCACTGAAGCTTTCTTT; CDR3aa: CASSAVRGRTEAFF
abundance: .; d_gene: .; j_gene: TRBJ1-3; v_gene: TRBV28; CDR3nt: TGTGCCAGCAGTTTAGTGGCAACCGGAAACACCATATATTTT; CDR3aa: CASSLVATGNTIYF
abundance: .; d_gene: .; j_gene: TRBJ1-2; v_gene: TRBV29-1; CDR3nt: TGCAGCGTTGTCGCAGGCGAAGCTAACTATGGCTACACCTTC; CDR3aa: CSVVAGEANYGYTF
abundance: .; d_gene: .; j_gene: TRBJ1-4; v_gene: TRBV7-9; CDR3nt: TGTGCCAGCAGCCACTCGGTGGCTAATGAAAAACTGTTTTTT; CDR3aa: CASSHSVANEKLFF
abundance: .; d_gene: TRBD2; j_gene: TRBJ2-3; v_gene: TRBV5-1; CDR3nt: TGCGCCAGCAGCTTGGAACCTAGCGGGGGCCTTCGGGGGGATACGCAGTATTTT; CDR3aa: CASSLEPSGGLRGDTQYF
abundance: .; d_gene: .; j_gene: TRBJ1-5; v_gene: TRBV27; CDR3nt: TGTGCCAGCCGGAGGGCGGATAGCAATCAGCCCCAGCATTTT; CDR3aa: CASRRADSNQPQHF
abundance: .; d_gene: .; j_gene: TRBJ1-1; v_gene: TRBV19; CDR3nt: TGTGCCAGTAGTATTCAAGGGGGGGGGACTGAAGCTTTCTTT; CDR3aa: CASSIQGGGTEAFF
abundance: .; d_gene: TRBD2; j_gene: TRBJ2-7; v_gene: TRBV10-3; CDR3nt: TGTGCCATCAGCCCCGGGGTGCTAGCGGGAGCCTACGAGCAGTACTTC; CDR3aa: CAISPGVLAGAYEQYF
abundance: .; d_gene: .; j_gene: TRBJ2-1; v_gene: TRBV29-1; CDR3nt: TGCAGCGTTCCCCAGGGTGAGCAGTTCTTC; CDR3aa: CSVPQGEQFF
abundance: once; d_gene: .; j_gene: TRBJ2-7; v_gene: TRBV5-1; CDR3nt: TGCGCCAGCAGCTTGTACAGTTCCTACGAGCAGTACTTC; CDR3aa: CASSLYSSYEQYF
abundance: .; d_gene: TRBD2; j_gene: TRBJ2-2; v_gene: TRBV12-5; CDR3nt: TGTGCTAGTGCCTCCGGGACTAGCGACACCGGGGAGCTGTTTTTT; CDR3aa: CASASGTSDTGELFF
abundance: few; d_gene: .; j_gene: TRBJ2-5; v_gene: TRBV7-2; CDR3nt: TGTGCCAGCAGCTTAGATCCAGGGGCGATACTGGAGACCCAGTACTTC; CDR3aa: CASSLDPGAILETQYF
abundance: once; d_gene: TRBD1; j_gene: TRBJ2-5; v_gene: TRBV10-1; CDR3nt: TGCGCCAGCAGCGTAACCCCGGGACAGCTACAAGAGACCCAGTACTTC; CDR3aa: CASSVTPGQLQETQYF
abundance: .; d_gene: .; j_gene: TRBJ2-1; v_gene: TRBV6-1; CDR3nt: TGTGCCAGCAGGCCTCAGGGTGGGCACAATGAGCAGTTCTTC; CDR3aa: CASRPQGGHNEQFF
abundance: .; d_gene: .; j_gene: TRBJ2-7; v_gene: TRBV4-2; CDR3nt: TGTGCCAGCAGCCAAACTAGGACTACCTCCTACGAGCAGTACTTC; CDR3aa: CASSQTRTTSYEQYF
abundance: .; d_gene: TRBD1; j_gene: TRBJ2-7; v_gene: TRBV9; CDR3nt: TGTGCCAGCAGCCCACTGACAGGGGGCGTTGGCGAGCAGTACTTC; CDR3aa: CASSPLTGGVGEQYF
abundance: .; d_gene: TRBD2; j_gene: TRBJ2-3; v_gene: TRBV9; CDR3nt: TGTGCCAGCAGCCCACGGACTAGCGGAGGGTCAGATACGCAGTATTTT; CDR3aa: CASSPRTSGGSDTQYF
abundance: .; d_gene: TRBD2; j_gene: TRBJ2-3; v_gene: TRBV30; CDR3nt: TGTGCCTGGAGTCGGCTAGCGGGAGTGACAGATACGCAGTATTTT; CDR3aa: CAWSRLAGVTDTQYF
abundance: .; d_gene: .; j_gene: TRBJ1-4; v_gene: TRBV7-9; CDR3nt: TGTTCCAGCAGCTTATTGACCCTCGGGACTAATGAAAAACTGTTTTTT; CDR3aa: CSSSLLTLGTNEKLFF
abundance: .; d_gene: TRBD1; j_gene: TRBJ1-1; v_gene: TRBV18; CDR3nt: TGTGCCAGCTCAGACAGGGTGGGGGAAAACACTGAAGCTTTCTTT; CDR3aa: CASSDRVGENTEAFF
abundance: .; d_gene: TRBD1; j_gene: TRBJ2-7; v_gene: TRBV30; CDR3nt: TGTGCCTGGGGACAGGGGAGGCAGTACTTC; CDR3aa: CAWGQGRQYF
abundance: few; d_gene: TRBD1; j_gene: TRBJ1-4; v_gene: TRBV6-6; CDR3nt: TGTGCCTCGGGGACAGATGAAAAACTGTTTTTT; CDR3aa: CASGTDEKLFF
abundance: .; d_gene: .; j_gene: TRBJ2-5; v_gene: TRBV14; CDR3nt: TGTGCCAGCAGCCAAGATCGGACTATCCAAGAGACCCAGTACTTC; CDR3aa: CASSQDRTIQETQYF
abundance: .; d_gene: TRBD1; j_gene: TRBJ2-2; v_gene: TRBV29-1; CDR3nt: TGCAGCGTTAAAGGACAGGGATATACCGGGGAGCTGTTTTTT; CDR3aa: CSVKGQGYTGELFF
abundance: .; d_gene: .; j_gene: TRBJ1-1; v_gene: TRBV5-8; CDR3nt: TGTGCCAGCAGCTTAAGCCAGAACACTGAAGCTTTCTTT; CDR3aa: CASSLSQNTEAFF
abundance: once; d_gene: .; j_gene: TRBJ2-3; v_gene: TRBV5-1; CDR3nt: TGCGCCAGCAGCTTGTCATCCCTAGCGTCTAGCACAGATACGCAGTATTTT; CDR3aa: CASSLSSLASSTDTQYF
abundance: few; d_gene: .; j_gene: TRBJ2-6; v_gene: TRBV30; CDR3nt: TGTGCCTGGAGTGAGGGGTCTGGGGCCAACGTCCTGACTTTC; CDR3aa: CAWSEGSGANVLTF
abundance: once; d_gene: TRBD1; j_gene: TRBJ2-7; v_gene: TRBV29-1; CDR3nt: TGCAGCGTCACCACAGGGGGCGCCCCGAACGAGCAGTACTTC; CDR3aa: CSVTTGGAPNEQYF
abundance: .; d_gene: .; j_gene: TRBJ2-2; v_gene: TRBV28; CDR3nt: TGTGCCAGCAGTTTTTCGACTCCAAACACCGGGGAGCTGTTTTTT; CDR3aa: CASSFSTPNTGELFF
abundance: .; d_gene: .; j_gene: TRBJ2-7; v_gene: TRBV5-8; CDR3nt: TGTGCCAGCAGCGTTGACTCTGAGCAGTACTTC; CDR3aa: CASSVDSEQYF
abundance: .; d_gene: .; j_gene: TRBJ2-7; v_gene: TRBV2; CDR3nt: TGTGCCAGCGGCAGCGGCCTTAGCGAGCAGTACTTC; CDR3aa: CASGSGLSEQYF
abundance: .; d_gene: TRBD1; j_gene: TRBJ1-3; v_gene: TRBV10-3; CDR3nt: TGTGCCATCAGTGAGCACCGGGACAGGGGGCCCTCCAGCTCTGGAAACACCATATATTTT; CDR3aa: CAISEHRDRGPSSSGNTIYF
abundance: once; d_gene: TRBD2; j_gene: TRBJ2-1; v_gene: TRBV4-2; CDR3nt: TGTGCCAGCAGCCAAAATGTGCCTAGGTCCCTTAGCGGGGGATCCTACAATGAGCAGTTCTTC; CDR3aa: CASSQNVPRSLSGGSYNEQFF